Shown below are 4 T cell receptor beta chains from a single sample sequenced in a study of shared clonotypes between healthy human individuals (dated by TCRdb to about 2020). The method behind the library was the immunoSEQ multiplex PCR assay. TCRdb stores this immuneACCESS table with in-frame sequences only. Part of the clones is absent; in the studies checked, under half of the shortfall reflects unresolved V genes, and no reason is known for the rest. Across this sample there are 450,000 to 650,000 clones, with just over 75% seen only once. Of the sample, 9.5% to 15% falls within the top ten clones. The sample taken for sequencing was PBMCs. The receptors were gathered from a middle-aged woman in good health. Some clones in this sample may be carry-over from other donors' samples.

The count of this clone is one. This chain links TRBV5-1 with TRBJ2-7, with 8 bases identical to TRBD1. Trimming at V came to 2 bases and at J to 5 bases, leaving 6 bases not matched to a gene. This CDR3 comprises 14 residues. CDR1 and CDR2 (germline): SGHRS, YFSETQ. The CDR3, as DNA: TGCGCCAGCAGCTTCCTACAGGGGGGCCACGAGCAGTACTTC. Protein: CASSFLQGGHEQYF. The full variable domain, rest sourced from reference TRBV5-1 and TRBJ2-7, is KAGVTQTPRYLIKTRGQQVTLSCSPISGHRSVSWYQQTPGQGLQFLFEYFSETQRNKGNFPGRFSGRQFSNSRSEMNVSTLELGDSALYLCASSFLQGGHEQYFGPGTRLTVT.

The DNA for the CDR3 is TGTGCCAGCAGCCAACTAGCGGGAGTATCAAATGAGCAGTTCTTC. Protein: CASSQLAGVSNEQFF. The gene calls are TRBV7-2 and TRBJ2-1; 11 bases fit TRBD2. This CDR3 comprises 15 residues. V lost 5 bases to trimming and J lost 7 bases; unmatched junction nucleotides: 7. Germline lookup yields CDR1 SGHTA and CDR2 FQGNSA.

V and J are TRBV5-6 and TRBJ2-5, with 12 bases matching TRBD1. The V and J ends lost 0 bases and 11 bases, in that order; junction bases with no gene match: 8. The germline V gene has CDR1 SGHDT and CDR2 YYEEEE. The CDR3 sequence is 15 residues long. The CDR3 region has the DNA TGTGCCAGCAGCTTGGCCGGGACAGGGGGCAAGAAGCAGTACTTC. Translating gives CASSLAGTGGKKQYF.

Remarks on this clone: Its ends do not fully match the called genes, so a read error is possible. Other DNA sequences of this sample code for an identical CDR3. The CDR3 loop reads CASSYGPIATNEKLFF. The CDR3 DNA follows: TGTGCCAGCAGTTACGGGCCGATAGCAACCAATGAAAAACTGTTTTTT. The rearrangement uses TRBV6-6 and TRBJ1-4; D unresolved. The CDR3 is made up of 16 amino acids. From germline, CDR1 is MNHNY and CDR2 SVGAGI (reference sequence).